The next 4 T cell receptor beta chains were all read from a single sample in a study of molecular identifiers for immune sequencing clone quantification. TCRdb re-called the PCR reads with MiXCR, one entry per CDR3 protein. Here the sample spans about 510,000 distinct CDR3 sequences, roughly 24% being singletons. Sequencing was carried out using naive CD8+ T cells from blood, with Jurkat cell RNA spiked in. Noted subset: FACS-sorted CD8+CD4-CCR7+CD45RA+ naive T cells. These receptor sequences come from a human donor in good health. Some libraries in this study had Jurkat cell RNA spiked in.

The chain carries TRBV9 and TRBJ1-2; TRBD1 agrees at 8 bases. CDR1 and CDR2 from the germline V gene are SGDLS and YYNGEE. The length of the CDR3 is 14 residues. The V segment lost 4 bases and the J segment 4 bases; nucleotides outside the gene matches: 6. The CDR3 sequence: CASSSRTGIYGYTF. CDR3 DNA sequence: TGTGCCAGCAGCTCACGGACAGGGATCTATGGCTACACCTTC.

Of note for this clonotype: A much more abundant neighbour one base away suggests this may be a read error. J is TRBJ2-3 and V is TRBV20-1, with 7 bases fitting TRBD1. Germline lookup yields CDR1 DFQATT and CDR2 SNEGSKA (reference sequence). This CDR3 is 15 amino acids long. CDR3 residues: CSAGDSTGTPDTQYF. The CDR3 nucleotides read TGCAGTGCTGGAGATTCGACAGGGACCCCAGATACGCAGTATTTT.

This clonotype was observed a few times. CDR3 nucleotide sequence: TGTGCCAGCAGCTTAAACGGTGGGATCCCACTCGGGGCCAACGTCCTGACTTTC. Its protein product is CASSLNGGIPLGANVLTF. The rearrangement uses TRBV11-2 and TRBJ2-6; no definite D call. The CDR3 sequence is 18 residues long. CDR1 is SGHAT and CDR2 is FQNNGV in the germline V gene. V dropped 2 bases and J dropped 4 bases, with 18 bases sitting between them.

This clonotype was detected many times. V is TRBV28 and J is TRBJ2-5, with D possibly being TRBD2 (5 bases). The CDR3 has 15 amino acids. Trimming took 5 bases from V and 5 from J, leaving 18 bases between them. CDR1 is MDHEN, CDR2 SYDVKM, per germline. The CDR3 DNA follows: TGTGCCAGCAGTCCGACACCCAGCCCGGGGGAGACCCAGTACTTC. This encodes CASSPTPSPGETQYF.